Detailed here is one T cell receptor (beta chain). Clones were read by immunoSEQ multiplex PCR, and TCRdb kept only the in-frame ones, dropping some. The sample shows approximately 90,000 clones, 88% of them seen only once. The sample is drawn from a study of control samples from healthy donors and cancer patients. The CDR3 covers 14 residues. The chain joins TRBV21-1 to TRBJ2-7; the table's TRBD2 call for D was not verified on the DNA. TRBV21-1 is given as a pseudogene. The sequence derives from a woman in her seventies in good health. Sequenced material: blood. The CDR3 here is CATPLGGGTYEQYF. CDR3 sequence (DNA): TGTGCCACCCCCCTGGGGGGGGGTACCTACGAGCAGTACTTC.